This TCR beta chain was obtained from a study of a mutant IDH1 vaccine in newly diagnosed glioma. The time point here: week 11, during vaccination. Vaccination comprised doses that each held 300 ug of mutant IDH1 20-mer peptide, plus topical imiquimod. The donor cohort comprised cases of new WHO grade 3 or 4 IDH1-mutant, ATRX-lost astrocytoma. Clones were read by immunoSEQ multiplex PCR, and TCRdb kept only the in-frame ones, dropping some. The repertoire holds about 130,000 clones, with around three quarters as singletons. Comment on this clone: Its antigen remains unknown.

The source is a man aged 35 to 55 with glioma. The starting material was PBMCs, obtained from a glioma patient whose treatment included an IDH1 peptide vaccine.

The CDR3 nucleotides are TGTGCCAGCAGCGTAAACGGGGACACATTACCTAGCACAGATACGCAGTATTTT. Its protein is CASSVNGDTLPSTDTQYF. This sequence joins TRBV9 and TRBJ2-3, with D possibly TRBD1 on 6 matching bases. Germline CDR1 reads SGDLS; CDR2 reads YYNGEE. CDR3 size: 18 residues. V lost 1 base to trimming and J lost 0 bases, with 18 bases between them.